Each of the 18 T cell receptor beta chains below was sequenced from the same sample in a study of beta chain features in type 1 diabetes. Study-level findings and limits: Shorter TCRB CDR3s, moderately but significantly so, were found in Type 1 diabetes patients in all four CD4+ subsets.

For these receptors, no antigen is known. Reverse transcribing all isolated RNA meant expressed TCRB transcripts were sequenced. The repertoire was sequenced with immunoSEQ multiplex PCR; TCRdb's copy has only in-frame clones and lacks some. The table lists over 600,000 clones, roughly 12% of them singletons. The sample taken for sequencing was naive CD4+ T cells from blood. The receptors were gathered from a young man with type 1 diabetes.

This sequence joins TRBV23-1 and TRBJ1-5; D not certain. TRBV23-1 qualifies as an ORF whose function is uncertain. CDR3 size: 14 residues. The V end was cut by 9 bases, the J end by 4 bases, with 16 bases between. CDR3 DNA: TGCGCCAGGGATCGGGGATTATCGAATCAGCCCCAGCATTTT. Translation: CARDRGLSNQPQHF.

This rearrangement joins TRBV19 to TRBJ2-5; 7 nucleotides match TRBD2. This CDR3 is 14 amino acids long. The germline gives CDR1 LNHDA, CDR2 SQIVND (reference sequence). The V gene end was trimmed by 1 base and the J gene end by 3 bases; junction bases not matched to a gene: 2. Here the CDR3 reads CASSIAGGEETQYF. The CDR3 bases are TGTGCCAGTAGTATAGCGGGGGGAGAAGAGACCCAGTACTTC.

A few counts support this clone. CDR3 in amino acids: CSVDLGGYEQYF. As DNA, the CDR3 is TGCAGCGTTGACCTTGGGGGTTACGAGCAGTACTTC. The gene calls are TRBV29-1 and TRBJ2-7, with D perhaps given as TRBD1 or TRBD2 (5 bases each). Germline V gives CDR1 SQVTM, CDR2 ANQGSEA. This CDR3 spans 12 amino acids. Trimming stripped 3 bases from V and 4 bases from J, with 10 bases between.

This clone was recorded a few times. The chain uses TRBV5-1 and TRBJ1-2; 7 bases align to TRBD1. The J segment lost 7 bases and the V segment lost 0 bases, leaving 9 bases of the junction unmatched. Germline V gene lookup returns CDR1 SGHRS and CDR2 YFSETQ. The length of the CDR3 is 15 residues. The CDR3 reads CASSLADREQGGYTF. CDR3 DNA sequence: TGCGCCAGCAGCTTGGCCGACAGGGAACAGGGTGGCTACACCTTC.

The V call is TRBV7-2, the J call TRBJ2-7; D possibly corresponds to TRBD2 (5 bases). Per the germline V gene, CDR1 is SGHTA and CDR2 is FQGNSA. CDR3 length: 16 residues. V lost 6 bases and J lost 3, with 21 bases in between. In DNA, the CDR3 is TGTGCCAGCAGTATTTCCGGGGTGGGAATTAACTACGAGCAGTACTTC. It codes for CASSISGVGINYEQYF.

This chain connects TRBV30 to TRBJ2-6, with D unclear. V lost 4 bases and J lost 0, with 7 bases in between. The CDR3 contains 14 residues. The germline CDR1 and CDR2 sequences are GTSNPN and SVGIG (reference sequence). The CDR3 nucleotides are TGTGCCTGGAAAGGATTCTCTGGGGCCAACGTCCTGACTTTC. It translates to CAWKGFSGANVLTF.

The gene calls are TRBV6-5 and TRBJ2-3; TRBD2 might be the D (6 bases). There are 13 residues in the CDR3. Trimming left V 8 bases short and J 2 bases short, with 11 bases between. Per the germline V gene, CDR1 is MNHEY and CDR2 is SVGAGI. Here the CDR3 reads CASGGPTTDTQYF. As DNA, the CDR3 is TGTGCCAGCGGAGGGCCTACCACAGATACGCAGTATTTT.

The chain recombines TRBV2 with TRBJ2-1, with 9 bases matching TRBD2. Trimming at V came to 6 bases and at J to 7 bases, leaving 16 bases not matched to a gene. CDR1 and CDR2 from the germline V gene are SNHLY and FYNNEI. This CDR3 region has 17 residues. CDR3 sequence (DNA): TGTGCCAGCAGCCCATTACCTAGCGGGGAGGTTAGGAATGAGCAGTTCTTC. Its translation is CASSPLPSGEVRNEQFF. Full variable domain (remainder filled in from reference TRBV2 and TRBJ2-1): EPEVTQTPSHQVTQMGQEVILRCVPISNHLYFYWYRQILGQKVEFLVSFYNNEISEKSEIFDDQFSVERPDGSNFTLKIRSTKLEDSAMYFCASSPLPSGEVRNEQFFGPGTRLTVL.

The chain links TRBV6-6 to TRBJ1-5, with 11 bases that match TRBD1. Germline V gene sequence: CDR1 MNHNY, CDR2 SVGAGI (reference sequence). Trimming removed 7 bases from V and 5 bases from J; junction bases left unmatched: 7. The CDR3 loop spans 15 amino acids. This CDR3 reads CASTRTGGRDQPQHF. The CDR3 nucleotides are TGTGCCAGCACGAGGACAGGGGGCAGGGATCAGCCCCAGCATTTT.

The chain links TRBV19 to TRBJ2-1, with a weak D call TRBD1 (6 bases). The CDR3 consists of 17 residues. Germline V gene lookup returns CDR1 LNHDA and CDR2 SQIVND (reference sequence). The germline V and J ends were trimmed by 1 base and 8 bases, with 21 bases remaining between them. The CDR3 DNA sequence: TGTGCCAGTAGTATAGCGGGGCAGGGGTATGTTGGCTATGAGCAGTTCTTC. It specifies CASSIAGQGYVGYEQFF. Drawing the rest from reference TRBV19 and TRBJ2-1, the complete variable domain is DGGITQSPKYLFRKEGQNVTLSCEQNLNHDAMYWYRQDPGQGLRLIYYSQIVNDFQKGDIAEGYSVSREKKESFPLTVTSAQKNPTAFYLCASSIAGQGYVGYEQFFGPGTRLTVL.

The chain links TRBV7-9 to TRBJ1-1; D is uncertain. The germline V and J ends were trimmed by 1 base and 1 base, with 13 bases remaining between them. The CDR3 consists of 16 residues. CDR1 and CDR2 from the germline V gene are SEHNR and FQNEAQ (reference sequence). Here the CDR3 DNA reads TGTGCCAGCAGCTTAGAGATTGGCACGCCGAACACTGAAGCTTTCTTT. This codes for CASSLEIGTPNTEAFF. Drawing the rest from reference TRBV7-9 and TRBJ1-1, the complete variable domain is DTGVSQNPRHKITKRGQNVTFRCDPISEHNRLYWYRQTLGQGPEFLTYFQNEAQLEKSRLLSDRFSAERPKGSFSTLEIQRTEQGDSAMYLCASSLEIGTPNTEAFFGQGTRLTVV.

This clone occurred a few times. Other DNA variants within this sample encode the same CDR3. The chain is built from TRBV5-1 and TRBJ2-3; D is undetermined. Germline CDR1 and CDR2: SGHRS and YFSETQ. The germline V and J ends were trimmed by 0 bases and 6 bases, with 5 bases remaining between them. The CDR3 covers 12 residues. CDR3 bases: TGCGCCAGCAGCTTGGCGCTCGATACGCAGTATTTT. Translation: CASSLALDTQYF.

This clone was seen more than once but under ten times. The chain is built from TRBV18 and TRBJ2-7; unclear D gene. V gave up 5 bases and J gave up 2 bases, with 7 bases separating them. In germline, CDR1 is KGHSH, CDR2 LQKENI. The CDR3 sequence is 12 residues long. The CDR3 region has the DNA TGTGCCAGCTCATCGGACCCCTACGAGCAGTACTTC. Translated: CASSSDPYEQYF.

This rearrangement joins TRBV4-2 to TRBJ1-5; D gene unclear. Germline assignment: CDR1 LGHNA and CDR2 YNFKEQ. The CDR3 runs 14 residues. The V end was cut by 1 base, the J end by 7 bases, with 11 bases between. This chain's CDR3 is CASSQAVENQPQHF. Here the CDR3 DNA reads TGTGCCAGCAGCCAAGCGGTGGAAAACCAGCCCCAGCATTTT.

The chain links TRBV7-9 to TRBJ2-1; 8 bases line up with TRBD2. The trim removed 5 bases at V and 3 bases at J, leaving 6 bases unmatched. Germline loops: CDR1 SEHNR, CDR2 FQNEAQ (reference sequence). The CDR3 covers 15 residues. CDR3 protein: CASSERGTYYNEQFF. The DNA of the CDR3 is TGTGCCAGCAGCGAGCGGGGGACCTACTACAATGAGCAGTTCTTC.

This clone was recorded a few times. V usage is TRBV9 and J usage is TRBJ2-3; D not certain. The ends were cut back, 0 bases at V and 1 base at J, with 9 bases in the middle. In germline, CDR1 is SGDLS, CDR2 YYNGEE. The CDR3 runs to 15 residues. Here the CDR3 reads CASSVGVFGTDTQYF. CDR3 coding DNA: TGTGCCAGCAGCGTAGGCGTTTTTGGCACAGATACGCAGTATTTT.

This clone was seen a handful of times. The CDR3 here is CASRYREVGTEAFF. The CDR3 DNA follows: TGTGCCAGCAGATACAGGGAAGTGGGCACTGAAGCTTTCTTT. The rearrangement links TRBV6-5 to TRBJ1-1; a possible D gene is TRBD1 (6 bases). The germline gives CDR1 MNHEY, CDR2 SVGAGI. The CDR3 runs to 14 residues. Trimming cost V 6 bases and J 4 bases, with 15 bases left between them.

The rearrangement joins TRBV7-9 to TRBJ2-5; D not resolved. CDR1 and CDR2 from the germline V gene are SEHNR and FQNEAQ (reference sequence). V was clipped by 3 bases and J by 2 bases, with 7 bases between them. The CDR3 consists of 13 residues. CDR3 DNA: TGTGCCAGCAGCTTCTCCGTACAAGAGACCCAGTACTTC. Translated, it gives CASSFSVQETQYF.